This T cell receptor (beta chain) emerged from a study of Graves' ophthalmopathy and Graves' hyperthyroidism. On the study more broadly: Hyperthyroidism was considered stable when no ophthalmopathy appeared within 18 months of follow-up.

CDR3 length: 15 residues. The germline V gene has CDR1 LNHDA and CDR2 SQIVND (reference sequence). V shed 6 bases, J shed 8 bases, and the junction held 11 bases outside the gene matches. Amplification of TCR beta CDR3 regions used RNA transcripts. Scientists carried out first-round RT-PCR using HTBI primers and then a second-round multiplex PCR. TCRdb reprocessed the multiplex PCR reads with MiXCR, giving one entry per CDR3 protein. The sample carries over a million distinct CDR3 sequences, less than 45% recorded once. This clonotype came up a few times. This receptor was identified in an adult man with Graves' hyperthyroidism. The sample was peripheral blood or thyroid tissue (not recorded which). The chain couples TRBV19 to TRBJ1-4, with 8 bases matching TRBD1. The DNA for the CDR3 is TGTGCCAGTAGCCCCGAACAGGGGGGAAGAGAAAAACTGTTTTTT. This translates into CASSPEQGGREKLFF.